The entry below describes one T cell receptor beta chain. Its specificity is not known. V gave up 4 bases and J gave up 0 bases, with 10 bases separating them. This CDR3 comprises 14 residues. The germline CDR1 and CDR2 sequences are SGHVS and FNYEAQ. The data derive from a study of cytomegalovirus exposure and HLA in healthy donors. Study-wide points: Most TCR sequences showed up rarely, but some public TCRs showed up in many donors. Researchers reported that a few CMV-associated chains were confirmed in vitro as CMV antigen-specific. Altogether, 164 TCR beta chains were recorded as cytomegalovirus-associated.

These donors were members of the 120-subject validation cohort, a group separate from the approximately 700-subject first cohort. Method: immunoSEQ multiplex PCR; TCRdb's copy keeps in-frame clones and lacks some. The repertoire holds approximately 180,000 clones, about 82% seen once, with 1.4% to 1.5% in the top ten. This clonotype was sampled from a woman under 30 in good health and CMV-seronegative. The chain carries TRBV7-6 and TRBJ2-7; D perhaps matches TRBD1 (6 bases). The sample taken for sequencing was PBMCs. DNA for the CDR3: TGTGCCAGCAGCTCGCCGACAGGCTCCTACGAGCAGTACTTC. It yields the protein CASSSPTGSYEQYF.